Below, 10 T cell receptor beta chains from the same sample are listed, as sequenced in a study of human T cells and chemical hapten exposure. Described time point: patch test 3, about 24 weeks after DPC sensitization. Stated treatment: therapeutic diphenylcyclopropenone sensitization with weekly scalp DPC. TCRdb reanalysed the RACE reads using MiXCR and keeps one entry per CDR3 protein. The data show 150,000 to 200,000 distinct CDR3 sequences, about 27% seen once. The material sequenced was whole blood, taken in connection with sensitization to the hapten diphenylcyclopropenone (DPC). These receptors were taken from a woman between 18 and 29 years old with alopecia areata. Some clones in this sample may be carry-over from other donors' samples.

The V call is TRBV20-1, the J call TRBJ1-2, with D unresolved. The CDR3 totals 11 residues. The germline V gene encodes CDR1 DFQATT and CDR2 SNEGSKA (reference sequence). V lost 0 bases and J 8 bases, leaving 7 bases between the germline ends. The CDR3 spells CSARDDPGYTF. CDR3 bases: TGCAGTGCTAGAGATGATCCGGGCTACACCTTC.

This clonotype was found a few times. The chain carries TRBV7-2 and TRBJ2-7, with a possible D match to TRBD2 (7 bases). CDR1 and CDR2 from the germline V gene are SGHTA and FQGNSA. V dropped 2 bases and J dropped 3 bases, with 17 bases sitting between them. The CDR3 length is 16 residues. The CDR3 here is CASSLIGGPSYYEQYF. As DNA, the CDR3 is TGTGCCAGCAGCTTAATCGGGGGGCCCTCATACTACGAGCAGTACTTC.

This clonotype was observed a handful of times. V is TRBV7-2 and J is TRBJ2-3, with D possibly being TRBD2 (5 bases). Germline assignment: CDR1 SGHTA and CDR2 FQGNSA. There are 14 residues in the CDR3. V shed 4 bases and J shed 2 bases, with 10 bases lying between them. CDR3 coding DNA: TGTGCCAGCAGCTCGAGGGCCCCCACAGATACGCAGTATTTT. It encodes CASSSRAPTDTQYF.

The rearrangement uses TRBV21-1 and TRBJ2-7; the table's D gene call, TRBD1, was not cross checked with the DNA. TRBV21-1 is flagged as a pseudogene. The CDR3 sequence is 16 residues long. In DNA form, the CDR3 reads TGTGCCAGCAGCAACGAGGACAGGGCCTTATCCTACGAGCAGTACTTC. Its protein is CASSNEDRALSYEQYF.

This sequence joins TRBV15 and TRBJ2-2, with 8 bases lining up with TRBD1. V lost 0 bases to trimming and J lost 3 bases; unmatched junction nucleotides: 3. The germline CDR1 and CDR2 sequences are LNHNV and YYDKDF (reference sequence). CDR3 length: 16 residues. CDR3 sequence reads: CATSRDTGGYTGELFF. The CDR3 DNA reads TGTGCCACCAGCAGAGATACAGGGGGTTACACCGGGGAGCTGTTTTTT.

The chain uses TRBV5-1 and TRBJ2-7; 9 nucleotides agree with TRBD2. V dropped 0 bases and J dropped 4; count of bases not matched to a gene: 5. In germline, CDR1 is SGHRS, CDR2 YFSETQ. The CDR3 contains 15 residues. CDR3 region: CASSLAGGRDYEQYF. CDR3 sequence (DNA): TGCGCCAGCAGCTTGGCTGGCGGGAGGGATTACGAGCAGTACTTC.

The chain joins TRBV7-3 to TRBJ1-6, with a tentative D call TRBD1 (6 bases). Trimming shortened V by 7 bases and J by 7 bases, and 11 bases separated the two germline ends. CDR1 and CDR2 (germline): SGHTA, FQGTGA. The CDR3 is made up of 13 amino acids. The CDR3 loop is CASKDSKNSPLHF. The CDR3 DNA reads as TGTGCCAGCAAGGACAGCAAAAATTCACCCCTCCACTTT.

The chain uses TRBV29-1 and TRBJ1-2, with D unclear. Trimming pared 8 bases from V and 8 bases from J, leaving 15 bases between. Per the germline V gene, CDR1 is SQVTM and CDR2 is ANQGSEA. The length of the CDR3 is 11 residues. In nucleotides, the CDR3 is TGCAGCATCCATAGGGCGCGCGGCTACACCTTC. It specifies CSIHRARGYTF.

In its sample, this clonotype ranks as medium-sized. The chain links TRBV3-1 to TRBJ1-1, with D possibly TRBD1 on 5 matching bases. The germline V gene encodes CDR1 LGHDT and CDR2 YNNKEL (reference sequence). There are 13 residues in the CDR3. Trimming removed 6 bases at V and 4 bases at J, with 12 bases between. This chain's CDR3 is CASSQPGLTEAFF. Written as DNA, the CDR3 is TGTGCCAGCAGTCAGCCAGGGCTCACTGAAGCTTTCTTT.

This clonotype has just one count. This chain connects TRBV6-1 to TRBJ1-2; no definite D call. CDR1 is MNHNS and CDR2 is SASEGT in the germline V gene. The CDR3 contains 14 residues. V was shortened by 2 bases and J by 2 bases, with 9 bases between the two germline ends. The CDR3 DNA reads TGTGCCAGCAGTGAACCGGGCCAGAACTATGGCTACACCTTC. This codes for CASSEPGQNYGYTF.